This T cell receptor (beta chain) was documented in a study of blood T cell repertoires in COVID-19. For the study at large: Samples taken during acute and convalescent COVID-19 were collected in the United States, Italy and Spain. In each case, the material was cDNA or gDNA derived from T cells, B-cell-depleted T cells, or PBMCs.

In the authors' methods: The authors estimated nucleated cell counts from reference gene primer amplification. Produced via immunoSEQ multiplex PCR; TCRdb's table is partial and in-frame only. From that table come the V and J calls and clone size; the DNA was used to work out D and trimming. The sample contains under 250,000 clones, 84% of which appear only once. The sequence derives from a man between 50 and 59 years old with acute or convalescent COVID-19. The sample consisted of peripheral blood.

DNA of the CDR3: TGCGCCAGCAGCCAAGGGTGGGGAGGGGTAGATACGCAGTATTTT. Amino acid sequence: CASSQGWGGVDTQYF. V usage is TRBV4-1 and J usage is TRBJ2-3, with TRBD2 matching over 7 bases. From germline, CDR1 is MGHRA and CDR2 YSYEKL. V lost 1 base and J lost 5; bases outside the gene matches: 6. The CDR3 totals 15 residues.